Shown below are 5 T cell receptor beta chains from a single sample sequenced in a study. TCRdb ran MiXCR on the 5' RACE reads and lists one entry per CDR3 protein. This sample has 7,200 or so distinct CDR3 sequences, with approximately 39% found just once. The specimen sequenced was memory CD4+ T cells sorted from blood. Subset reported: memory CD4+ T cells, CD4+CD45RO+CD25-. These receptors all stem from a female donor with breast cancer.

J is TRBJ2-5 and V is TRBV5-1; no clear D. This CDR3 comprises 14 residues. V shed 0 bases and J shed 1 base, with 7 bases lying between them. Germline assignment: CDR1 SGHRS and CDR2 YFSETQ. CDR3 residues: CASSLASGQETQYF. CDR3 nucleotide sequence: TGCGCCAGCAGCTTGGCCAGTGGCCAAGAGACCCAGTACTTC. The whole variable domain, remainder taken from reference TRBV5-1 and TRBJ2-5, is KAGVTQTPRYLIKTRGQQVTLSCSPISGHRSVSWYQQTPGQGLQFLFEYFSETQRNKGNFPGRFSGRQFSNSRSEMNVSTLELGDSALYLCASSLASGQETQYFGPGTRLLVL.

In the case of this clonotype: This CDR3 fails to terminate in the conserved phenylalanine or tryptophan, so it likely reflects a read error. V is TRBV6-5 and J is TRBJ1-2; 12 nucleotides align to TRBD1. The CDR3 has 14 residues. Germline CDR1 is MNHEY and CDR2 is SVGAGI. CDR3 DNA sequence: TGTGTCAGCACCCCGGGACAGGGGGCCTATGGCTACACCATC. Translating it yields CVSTPGQGAYGYTI.

The chain links TRBV18 to TRBJ1-1; 8 bases align to TRBD1. CDR3 length equals 15 residues. Germline trimming cut 0 bases from V and 6 bases from J; bases unmatched to any gene: 6. Germline CDR1 is KGHSH and CDR2 is LQKENI. The DNA of the CDR3 is TGTGCCAGCTCACCACCGGACAGGGCCGGGGCTGAAGCTTTCTTT. This codes for CASSPPDRAGAEAFF. Full variable domain (outside the CDR3, taken from reference TRBV18 and TRBJ1-1): NAGVMQNPRHLVRRRGQEARLRCSPMKGHSHVYWYRQLPEEGLKFMVYLQKENIIDESGMPKERFSAEFPKEGPSILRIQQVVRGDSAAYFCASSPPDRAGAEAFFGQGTRLTVV.

V is TRBV9 and J is TRBJ2-5; 7 bases fit TRBD1. Germline CDR1 and CDR2: SGDLS and YYNGEE. This CDR3 has 15 amino acids. The J segment lost 3 bases and the V segment lost 4 bases, leaving 9 bases of the junction unmatched. The CDR3 spells CASSPPRGQKETQYF. CDR3 DNA: TGTGCCAGCAGCCCGCCCCGGGGACAGAAAGAGACCCAGTACTTC.

For this clonotype: A read error may account for a junction end that differs from germline. The J gene is TRBJ2-2, the V gene TRBV11-2; TRBD2 aligns across 7 bases. The germline gives CDR1 SGHAT, CDR2 FQNNGV. This CDR3 comprises 15 residues. CDR3 protein: CASSSIREATRELFF. CDR3 bases: TGTGCCAGCAGTTCCATACGGGAGGCCACCAGGGAGCTGTTTTTT. The whole variable domain, remainder taken from reference TRBV11-2 and TRBJ2-2, is EAGVAQSPRYKIIEKRQSVAFWCNPISGHATLYWYQQILGQGPKLLIQFQNNGVVDDSQLPKDRFSAERLKGVDSTLKIQPAKLEDSAVYLCASSSIREATRELFFGEGSRLTVL.